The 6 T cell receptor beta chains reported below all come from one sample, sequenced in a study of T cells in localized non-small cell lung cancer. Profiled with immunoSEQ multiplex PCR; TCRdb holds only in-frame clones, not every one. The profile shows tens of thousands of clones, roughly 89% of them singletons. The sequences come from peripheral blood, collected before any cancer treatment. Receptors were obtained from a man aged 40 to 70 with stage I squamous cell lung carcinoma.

The CDR3 DNA reads TGTGCCAGCAGCTTAAGGCAGGGCCGCATCGAAGATGAAAAACTGTTTTTT. Residues: CASSLRQGRIEDEKLFF. The V call is TRBV7-2, the J call TRBJ1-4; possibly TRBD1 for D (5 bases). From germline, CDR1 is SGHTA and CDR2 FQGNSA. V dropped 2 bases and J dropped 6 bases, with 19 bases sitting between them. The CDR3 sequence is 17 residues long.

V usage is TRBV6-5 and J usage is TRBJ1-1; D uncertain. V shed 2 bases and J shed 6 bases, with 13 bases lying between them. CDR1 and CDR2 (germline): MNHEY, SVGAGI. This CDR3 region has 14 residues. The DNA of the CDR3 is TGTGCCAGCAGTTACGGTCAGAGACTCTCTGAAGCTTTCTTT. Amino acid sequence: CASSYGQRLSEAFF.

The CDR3 sequence: CASSPLGSEETQYF. CDR3 DNA: TGTGCCAGCAGCCCCCTGGGGAGCGAGGAGACCCAGTACTTC. The chain links TRBV7-3 to TRBJ2-5; D possibly corresponds to TRBD2 (5 bases). V was pared by 5 bases and J by 5 bases, with 15 bases between. Germline assignment: CDR1 SGHTA and CDR2 FQGTGA. The CDR3 has 14 amino acids.

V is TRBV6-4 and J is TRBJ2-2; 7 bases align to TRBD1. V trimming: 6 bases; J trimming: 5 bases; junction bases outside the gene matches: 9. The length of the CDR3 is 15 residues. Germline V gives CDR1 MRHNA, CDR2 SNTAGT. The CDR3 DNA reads TGTGCCAGCAGACCTGACAGGACAGGAACCGGGGAGCTGTTTTTT. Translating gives CASRPDRTGTGELFF.

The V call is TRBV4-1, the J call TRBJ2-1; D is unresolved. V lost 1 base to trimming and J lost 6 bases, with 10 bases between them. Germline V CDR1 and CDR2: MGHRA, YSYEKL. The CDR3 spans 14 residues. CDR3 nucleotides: TGCGCCAGCAGCCAAGTTCCAGGCACCAATGAGCAGTTCTTC. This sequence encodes CASSQVPGTNEQFF.

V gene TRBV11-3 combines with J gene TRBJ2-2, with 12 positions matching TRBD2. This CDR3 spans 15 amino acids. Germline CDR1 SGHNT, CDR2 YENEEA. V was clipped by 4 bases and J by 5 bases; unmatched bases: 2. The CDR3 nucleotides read TGTGCCAGCAGCTACGGACTAGCGGGAACCGGGGAGCTGTTTTTT. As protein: CASSYGLAGTGELFF.